One sample yielded the 28 T cell receptor beta chains listed below, sequenced in a study of blood T cell repertoires in COVID-19. Sequencing used immunoSEQ multiplex PCR; TCRdb keeps in-frame clones, though not all of them. The table lists 16,000 or so clones, 87% of them singletons, with 40% to 55% in the top ten. Sample: peripheral blood. These receptors were obtained from a human donor in a cohort sampled during active COVID-19.

The chain couples TRBV11-2 to TRBJ2-5, with 9 bases identical to TRBD2. V was pared by 5 bases and J by 5 bases, with 6 bases of the junction left unmatched. The germline V gene has CDR1 SGHAT and CDR2 FQNNGV. The CDR3 extends over 14 amino acids. This chain's CDR3 is CASSASSGEETQYF. The CDR3 region has the DNA TGTGCCAGCAGCGCATCTAGCGGGGAGGAGACCCAGTACTTC.

V gene TRBV2 combines with J gene TRBJ2-2, with D perhaps matching TRBD2 (6 bases). Germline V gene data show CDR1 as SNHLY and CDR2 as FYNNEI. The CDR3 is made up of 15 amino acids. V was trimmed by 3 bases and J by 6 bases, leaving 14 bases between them. This chain's CDR3 is CASSDRGLGPGELFF. Here the CDR3 DNA reads TGTGCCAGCAGTGATCGGGGACTTGGGCCCGGGGAGCTGTTTTTT. The whole variable domain, filled in from reference TRBV2 and TRBJ2-2, reads EPEVTQTPSHQVTQMGQEVILRCVPISNHLYFYWYRQILGQKVEFLVSFYNNEISEKSEIFDDQFSVERPDGSNFTLKIRSTKLEDSAMYFCASSDRGLGPGELFFGEGSRLTVL.

This rearrangement joins TRBV18 to TRBJ1-5, with a tentative D call TRBD1 (6 bases). This CDR3 comprises 14 residues. The V end lost 4 bases, the J end lost 5 bases, and 12 bases lay between the germline ends. CDR1 is KGHSH, CDR2 LQKENI, per germline. In nucleotides, the CDR3 is TGTGCCAGCTCACGGACAGAGAAAGATCAGCCCCAGCATTTT. This sequence encodes CASSRTEKDQPQHF.

The gene calls are TRBV11-1 and TRBJ1-3; maybe TRBD1 (6 bases). The germline gives CDR1 SGHAT, CDR2 FQDESV (reference sequence). V was pared by 6 bases and J by 0 bases, with 12 bases between. This CDR3 contains 15 residues. CDR3 amino acids: CASRTTGNSGNTIYF. The CDR3 nucleotides read TGTGCCAGCAGAACCACAGGGAACTCTGGAAACACCATATATTTT.

This chain's CDR3 is CASSSWTSGSTDTQYF. As DNA, the CDR3 is TGTGCCAGCAGTTCTTGGACTAGCGGGAGCACAGATACGCAGTATTTT. This chain joins TRBV6-5 and TRBJ2-3; 11 bases fit TRBD2. Germline V gives CDR1 MNHEY, CDR2 SVGAGI. The CDR3 sequence is 16 residues long. V shed 4 bases and J 0 bases; nucleotides not matched to a gene: 3.

The chain is built from TRBV6-6 and TRBJ1-2, with TRBD1 identical over 7 bases. Looked up from germline, CDR1 is MNHNY and CDR2 is SVGAGI (reference sequence). J lost 8 bases, V lost 6 bases, and 9 bases had no gene match. The CDR3 contains 13 residues. DNA of the CDR3: TGTGCCAGCAGGAAACAGGGGTCGGACGGCTACACCTTC. Translation gives CASRKQGSDGYTF.

The chain has TRBV7-6 and TRBJ2-1; 11 nucleotides agree with TRBD2. Germline CDR1 reads SGHVS; CDR2 reads FNYEAQ. Unmatched junction bases numbered 7, after V lost 1 base and J lost 8 bases. This CDR3 comprises 16 residues. The CDR3 sequence is CASSLESSGGVYEQFF. For the CDR3, the DNA is TGTGCCAGCAGCTTAGAGAGTAGCGGGGGGGTTTATGAGCAGTTCTTC.

The chain recombines TRBV30 with TRBJ1-6; D is perhaps TRBD1 (5 bases). This CDR3 is 12 amino acids long. Germline CDR1 and CDR2: GTSNPN and SVGIG (reference sequence). With 3 bases removed from V and 13 bases from J, the gap between germline ends came to 13 bases. The CDR3 coding sequence is TGTGCCTGGAGAACAGGTCCGGTCCCCCTCCACTTT. This codes for CAWRTGPVPLHF.

The gene calls are TRBV6-5 and TRBJ1-2; 10 positions agree with TRBD1. The CDR3 runs to 14 residues. Germline V gene data show CDR1 as MNHEY and CDR2 as SVGAGI. Germline trimming cut 6 bases from V and 3 bases from J; bases unmatched to any gene: 4. CDR3 region: CASRSGTGDYGYTF. The DNA of the CDR3 is TGTGCCAGCAGGTCCGGGACAGGGGACTATGGCTACACCTTC.

V gene TRBV19 combines with J gene TRBJ2-1, with 8 bases matching TRBD2. In germline, CDR1 is LNHDA, CDR2 SQIVND (reference sequence). This CDR3 has 19 residues. J gave up 4 bases and V 3 bases, and 17 bases lay outside the gene matches. CDR3 amino acids: CASSIRSGEAGARYNEQFF. The CDR3 region has the DNA TGTGCCAGTAGTATCCGTAGTGGGGAAGCGGGGGCCAGATACAATGAGCAGTTCTTC. Full variable domain (missing parts from reference TRBV19 and TRBJ2-1): DGGITQSPKYLFRKEGQNVTLSCEQNLNHDAMYWYRQDPGQGLRLIYYSQIVNDFQKGDIAEGYSVSREKKESFPLTVTSAQKNPTAFYLCASSIRSGEAGARYNEQFFGPGTRLTVL.

This chain links TRBV11-2 with TRBJ1-3, with a weak D call TRBD1 (5 bases). The length of the CDR3 is 16 residues. Germline V gives CDR1 SGHAT, CDR2 FQNNGV. The V and J ends lost 2 bases and 2 bases respectively, with 13 bases between them. CDR3 nucleotide sequence: TGTGCCAGCAGCTTAAACCTAGGGGAAGCTGGAAACACCATATATTTT. This sequence encodes CASSLNLGEAGNTIYF.

The chain links TRBV15 to TRBJ1-5; TRBD1 is a possible D gene (6 bases). The CDR3 spans 15 residues. V lost 3 bases and J lost 6, with 15 bases in between. Germline V gives CDR1 LNHNV, CDR2 YYDKDF (reference sequence). For the CDR3, the DNA is TGTGCCACCAGCAGGACGGGGGGCGCCGGTCAGCCCCAGCATTTT. Translating it yields CATSRTGGAGQPQHF.

The J gene is TRBJ2-5, the V gene TRBV9; the match to TRBD2 covers 7 bases. Losses at the gene ends were 0 bases for V and 4 bases for J; bases not matched to a gene: 9. CDR1 is SGDLS and CDR2 is YYNGEE in the germline V gene. The CDR3 extends over 16 amino acids. The CDR3 DNA reads TGTGCCAGCAGCGTAGCGGGTTGGGGGGGAAGAGAGACCCAGTACTTC. The encoded protein is CASSVAGWGGRETQYF.

V gene TRBV7-9 combines with J gene TRBJ2-6; D is uncertain. Germline assignment: CDR1 SEHNR and CDR2 FQNEAQ (reference sequence). V lost 6 bases, J lost 4 bases, and 7 bases lay in between. This CDR3 has 13 amino acids. DNA for the CDR3: TGTGCCAGCAGTCTGAGGGGGGCCAACGTCCTGACTTTC. This translates into CASSLRGANVLTF.

J is TRBJ1-3 and V is TRBV5-1; TRBD1 matches at 10 bases. Germline V CDR1 and CDR2: SGHRS, YFSETQ. J lost 4 bases, V lost 5 bases, and 6 bases had no gene match. This CDR3 contains 15 residues. Here the CDR3 reads CASRTGGASGNTIYF. The CDR3 nucleotides are TGCGCCAGCAGGACAGGGGGCGCGTCGGGAAACACCATATATTTT. The variable domain in full, with the rest retrieved from reference TRBV5-1 and TRBJ1-3, is KAGVTQTPRYLIKTRGQQVTLSCSPISGHRSVSWYQQTPGQGLQFLFEYFSETQRNKGNFPGRFSGRQFSNSRSEMNVSTLELGDSALYLCASRTGGASGNTIYFGEGSWLTVV.

V and J are TRBV27 and TRBJ2-3; 12 bases map to TRBD2. Germline CDR1 is MNHEY and CDR2 is SMNVEV (reference sequence). CDR3 size: 16 residues. Unmatched junction bases numbered 10, after V lost 9 bases and J lost 3 bases. CDR3 in amino acids: CARGRTSGEKTDTQYF. Written as DNA, the CDR3 is TGTGCCAGGGGGCGGACTAGCGGGGAAAAAACAGATACGCAGTATTTT.

The chain has TRBV6-5 and TRBJ2-7; 7 nucleotides align to TRBD2. Germline trimming cut 6 bases from V and 2 bases from J; bases unmatched to any gene: 4. The CDR3 is 13 residues long. Germline-derived CDR1 and CDR2 are MNHEY and SVGAGI. The CDR3 bases are TGTGCCAGCAGCCGCAGCGGGGCCTACGAGCAGTACTTC. It encodes CASSRSGAYEQYF.

This clone was counted a few times. This rearrangement joins TRBV7-8 to TRBJ1-2; D may be TRBD1 (5 bases). Trimming took 4 bases from V and 1 from J, leaving 10 bases between them. CDR1 SGHVS and CDR2 FQNEAQ come from the germline V gene. The CDR3 covers 14 residues. CDR3 amino acids: CASSSSGINYGYTF. For the CDR3, the DNA is TGTGCCAGCAGCTCTTCAGGGATTAACTATGGCTACACCTTC.

V is TRBV10-3 and J is TRBJ2-1, with 8 bases aligning to TRBD2. CDR1 and CDR2 (germline): ENHRY, SYGVKD. The CDR3 is 15 amino acids. V shed 0 bases and J 9 bases; nucleotides not matched to a gene: 7. The CDR3 DNA reads TGTGCCATCAGTGAGTCCGGGGGGGCCCAAGGTGAGCAGTTCTTC. Protein product: CAISESGGAQGEQFF.

This chain uses TRBV18 with TRBJ2-7; 9 bases line up with TRBD1. Germline CDR1 is KGHSH and CDR2 is LQKENI. The CDR3 extends over 14 amino acids. Trimming took 2 bases from V and 6 from J; bases not matched to a gene: 5. The CDR3 region has the DNA TGTGCCAGCTCACCAGGGACAGGGCTACGCGAGCAGTACTTC. Translated: CASSPGTGLREQYF.

This rearrangement joins TRBV13 to TRBJ1-1, with TRBD1 matching over 8 bases. The germline CDR1 and CDR2 sequences are PRHDT and FYEKMQ (reference sequence). After removal of 3 bases from V and 1 base from J, the junction contained 1 base not matched to a gene. The CDR3 has 14 amino acids. The CDR3 DNA follows: TGTGCCAGCAGCTTCGGACAGGGGAACACTGAAGCTTTCTTT. Protein: CASSFGQGNTEAFF.

The rearrangement links TRBV7-2 to TRBJ1-3; D is uncertain. The CDR3 has 15 residues. Germline V gene sequence: CDR1 SGHTA, CDR2 FQGNSA. Between the trimmed V and J ends, which lost 1 base and 0 bases, there was a span of 7 bases. For the CDR3, the DNA is TGTGCCAGCAGCTTAGGGGCCCCCTCTGGAAACACCATATATTTT. It translates to CASSLGAPSGNTIYF.

This sequence joins TRBV10-3 and TRBJ2-7; TRBD2 aligns across 8 bases. Trimming took 3 bases from V and 5 from J; bases not matched to a gene: 12. The CDR3 extends over 16 amino acids. Per the germline V gene, CDR1 is ENHRY and CDR2 is SYGVKD. CDR3 amino acids: CAISDSTGGGGDEQYF. The CDR3 DNA reads TGTGCCATCAGTGACTCGACCGGGGGGGGCGGTGACGAGCAGTACTTC.

The chain uses TRBV3-1 (or the pseudogene TRBV3-2) and TRBJ2-3; 12 positions agree with TRBD2. This CDR3 is 16 amino acids long. The germline gives CDR1 LGHDT, CDR2 YNNKEL (reference sequence). V lost 4 bases, J lost 7 bases, and 9 bases stayed unmatched. CDR3 DNA sequence: TGTGCCAGCAGCCTCGCGACTAGCGGGGGAGAGAATACGCAGTATTTT. Translated, it gives CASSLATSGGENTQYF.

The chain uses TRBV30 and TRBJ1-5; the D is unclear. CDR1 is GTSNPN and CDR2 is SVGIG in the germline V gene (reference sequence). The CDR3 has 15 residues. Between the trimmed V and J ends, which lost 0 bases and 0 bases, there was a span of 9 bases. The CDR3 sequence is CAWSVPSYSNQPQHF. The CDR3 DNA is TGTGCCTGGAGTGTGCCCAGTTATAGCAATCAGCCCCAGCATTTT.

V usage is TRBV2 and J usage is TRBJ2-3; tentative D call: TRBD2 (6 bases). This CDR3 has 14 residues. V lost 6 bases and J 6 bases, leaving 16 bases between the germline ends. The V gene's germline CDR1 is SNHLY and CDR2 FYNNEI. CDR3 nucleotides: TGTGCCAGCAGCCCCGGACTATATTCGGATACGCAGTATTTT. It encodes CASSPGLYSDTQYF.

This clone was seen only once. The V and J genes are TRBV9 and TRBJ1-1, with D possibly being TRBD1 (5 bases). There are 15 residues in the CDR3. The V gene lost 0 bases and the J gene lost 5 bases, with 14 bases spanning the gap. CDR1 SGDLS and CDR2 YYNGEE come from the germline V gene. Here the CDR3 reads CASSVAAGSGTEAFF. CDR3 bases: TGTGCCAGCAGCGTAGCAGCAGGGTCTGGTACTGAAGCTTTCTTT.

V and J are TRBV6-5 and TRBJ2-1, with 7 nucleotides matching TRBD2. CDR3 length equals 15 residues. Trimming removed 1 base from V and 8 bases from J; junction bases left unmatched: 8. Per the germline V gene, CDR1 is MNHEY and CDR2 is SVGAGI. Here the CDR3 reads CASSYFGGGRYEQFF. DNA of the CDR3: TGTGCCAGCAGTTACTTTGGGGGGGGGAGGTATGAGCAGTTCTTC.